This T cell receptor (beta chain) was observed in a study of cytomegalovirus exposure and HLA in healthy donors (dated by TCRdb to about 2017). About the study as a whole: In an earlier analysis of 587 of the donors, 276 Gb of sequence data and 117 million unique TCR beta sequences from 180 million or so T cells were reported. Roughly 320 gigabases of sequencing data and about 92 million unique TCR sequences made up an early release that covered approximately 700 HLA-typed donors. Among the roughly 400 genotyped donors, around 81% belonged to the genetic ancestry cluster associated with self-reported Caucasian donors. The aim of the study was to test whether cataloging public T cell receptors could identify signatures of past pathogen exposure. The study profiled the T cell repertoires of fewer than 850 subjects by immunosequencing and related them to cytomegalovirus serostatus. A separate validation cohort of 90 to 150 different subjects was used in addition to the roughly 720-subject first cohort. To predict cytomegalovirus infection status, the study combined high-throughput TCR immunosequencing, statistical association of individual TCRs with disease status, and machine learning. A later analysis re-analyzed previously published TCR beta repertoires from about 730 donors and added high-resolution HLA genotyping to study TCR occurrence patterns. In the later analysis, no new phenotypic data were used to find candidate immune exposures; instead, reliance was placed on TCR beta sequences and their occurrence across donors. An earlier analysis of roughly 600 of the donors used high-throughput TCR beta sequencing to judge whether each TCR beta V gene segment behaved as functional or pseudogenic. Alongside the repertoire data, information on donor age, sex, ethnicity and CMV serostatus was compiled. A later genetic analysis used genome-wide SNP genotypes for about 55% of the 666 donors, treating that subset as a discovery cohort. Every repertoire in the discovery cohort had been generated on one and the same sequencing platform. HLA typing included class I and class II loci at four-digit resolution. Typing coverage differed by locus: A, B, C, DRB1 and DQB1 were typed in about 620-640 donors, DQA1 in about 500, DPA1 in approximately 610, and DPB1 in just under 480. Several DR-DQ haplotypes were handled as single units for association and clustering because linkage in the cohort was strong. Among some 410 genotyped donors of the cohort, an average of around 240,000 unique TCR beta nucleotide sequences were sequenced per donor, approximately 20% of them non-productive.

The cohort consisted of approximately 670 healthy bone marrow donors. At the time of sampling, every cohort member was nominally healthy, though immune exposures that went unrecorded were likely present. The donor tested CMV seronegative, placing the donor among the 350 to 400 seronegative members of the cohort. A peripheral blood sample was provided by each donor, and peripheral blood mononuclear cells were used for TCR beta sequencing. Genomic DNA was extracted from the blood cell samples with the Qiagen DNeasy Blood Extraction Kit. The library relied on the immunoSEQ multiplex PCR assay. The multiplex PCR relied on a mix of 60 forward primers for TCR Vbeta segments and 13 reverse primers for TCR Jbeta segments. The CDR3 region of rearranged TCR beta genes was amplified from genomic DNA with a multiplex PCR assay. On the Illumina HiSeq System, the amplified TCR beta libraries were sequenced as 87-base-pair reads. As for how the authors treated the data: Across the 600 to 700 repertoires, a later analysis counted 78 million or so unique TCR beta chains, some 11 million of which were shared by at least two donors. Raw reads were error-corrected and collapsed into unique sequences with a nearest-neighbor algorithm that merged closely related sequences to remove PCR and sequencing errors. Alignment of CDR3 sequences to IMGT reference sequences was used to assign V, D and J gene segments. For a sequence to be retained, a match of at least six nucleotides was required to both a V gene segment and a J gene segment. Rearrangements were called productive when the CDR3 lacked stop codons and stayed in frame with V and J; all others were non-productive. Following IMGT convention, CDR3 was defined as the stretch from the second conserved V-encoded cysteine to the conserved J-encoded phenylalanine. The earlier analysis of about 590 of the donors excluded sequences that lacked an unambiguous match to a single V gene segment. In an earlier analysis of around 590 of the donors, a V segment was called functional when productive rearrangements were above 56.7%, and segregating when the standard deviation between donors exceeded 5%. A statistical classification framework was built to diagnose cytomegalovirus status from the catalog of TCR beta chain sequences. In a later analysis, V and J genes were assigned by comparing TCR nucleotide sequences against IMGT/GENE-DB human TR gene sequences. In a later analysis, CDR3 sequences and most-parsimonious VDJ recombination scenarios were assigned using the TCRdist pipeline. In a later analysis, each TCR beta chain was defined by its CDR3 amino acid sequence together with its V-gene family, and reads without a unique V-gene family were excluded. As a way to deal with suspected cross-contamination and a sequencing artifact, a later analysis dropped hundreds of nucleotide sequences that were highly shared and had low generation probability. In a later analysis, a clonal expansion index for each public chain was calculated from normalized within-repertoire ranks of inferred template counts. In a later analysis, generation probabilities were computed using a VDJ recombination model fitted to out-of-frame rearrangements, and the results were checked against IGoR. A later analysis scored TCR-TCR, TCR-HLA and TCR-CMV co-occurrence with hypergeometric tests, applying a repertoire-size bias correction to TCR pairs. A later analysis estimated false discovery rates by permuting HLA or CMV assignments 20 times. In a later analysis, co-occurring TCRs were grouped with DBSCAN, and TCRdist sequence similarity was added when clustering was performed within HLA-allele-positive subsets. Co-occurrence clustering excluded repertoires with fewer than 30,000 or more than 120,000 public chains, plus five with anomalous nucleotide sharing. TCRdb retrieved this table from immuneACCESS and kept in-frame rearrangements only. Not all clones are present; in checked studies, unresolved V genes account for under half, and no reason is known for the remainder. V and J calls and clone size are copied from that table; D and trimming were computed from the DNA. In all, the sample holds about 90,000 clones, and approximately 88% of those were seen once. The ten top clones hold 2.1% of the sample.

The paper's findings and limits, for the study overall: Most TCR sequences were observed very rarely across donors, whereas some public TCRs were present in many individuals. A later genetic analysis reported fewer N-insertions in productive TCRs among donors in an Asian-associated ancestry cluster than the roughly 640-donor mean. At a false discovery rate of 0.05, a later analysis linked around 15,000 TCR beta sequences to specific HLA alleles. Assigning TCR associations to individual alleles was difficult when HLA alleles, especially DR and DQ, strongly co-occurred. It was suggested by the authors that the approach could potentially be generalized to other disease states and immunological phenotypes. A further reported finding was that TCR beta sequences accurately predicted the HLA-A and HLA-B alleles for most subjects in the first cohort. In a later analysis, HLA-associated TCR beta chains showed more clonal expansion and lower generation probabilities than non-associated chains that were equally common. Correlated functional status among segregating V segments might be attributable to linkage disequilibrium, but an unknown experimental factor could not be ruled out. A group of highly shared sequence variants was considered likely to be a technical artifact of the sequencing pipeline. Roughly uniform sequencing depth across donors was assumed in presence/absence analyses, although this assumption may not hold. In an earlier analysis of 587 of the donors, most TCR beta V segments were observed in productive rearrangements about 87% or about 30% of the time, broadly matching IMGT annotations. A total of 150 or so TCR beta chains were listed by the study as associated with cytomegalovirus. An association between a missense DCLRE1C variant and V-gene and J-gene trimming of TCR beta chains was found in a later genetic analysis and replicated in an independent cohort. The only immune exposure information available for the cohort was CMV serostatus. The 87-base-pair reads could not distinguish some IMGT-functional V segments, including TRBV6-2 and TRBV6-3, so those segments were excluded. The cohort was sequenced for TCR beta chains only, and without alpha or paired-chain data the features that could be detected were limited. In vitro tests confirmed that a few of the cytomegalovirus-associated TCR beta chains recognize cytomegalovirus antigens. A later analysis reported that several top co-occurrence clusters appeared linked to parvovirus B19, influenza, CMV and Epstein-Barr virus. The classifier was reported to diagnose cytomegalovirus status with high specificity and sensitivity in both the original cohort and the validation cohort. In a later analysis, TCR association rates were found to vary across HLA loci, with the most associated TCRs seen for DRB1 alleles and the fewest for HLA-C alleles. Because some donors lacked HLA typing at each locus, the association tests relied only on the typed subset. Because counts were too low, 15 or so rarely observed V segments, including chromosome 9 orphons, were excluded from the earlier analysis of roughly 580 of the donors. In a later analysis, most CMV-associated TCR beta chains were found to appear HLA-restricted, with HLA associations seemingly driven largely by CMV exposure.

On this clone itself: Its antigen specificity is not known. No quality values exist for individual bases; no much larger clone is one base distant.

CDR1 and CDR2 were assigned from the germline V gene (reference sequence) as LNHDA and SQIVND. V is cut by 5 bases and J by 7 bases, and the space between the germline ends is 8 bases. The CDR3 has 11 amino acids, counting the end cysteine and phenylalanine. Just CDR3 DNA is preserved here, 33 bases in frame from base 1. This TCR came from a man between 18 and 35 years old in good health and CMV-seronegative. This chain is built from TRBV19 and TRBJ1-1; 5 matching bases give a weak D call of TRBD1. The source material was PBMCs. The nucleotides are TGTGCCAGTAGTCGACAGCTTGAAGCTTTCTTT. It translates to CASSRQLEAFF. The CDR3 plus the reference TRBV19 and TRBJ1-1 genes for the other parts give the full variable domain: DGGITQSPKYLFRKEGQNVTLSCEQNLNHDAMYWYRQDPGQGLRLIYYSQIVNDFQKGDIAEGYSVSREKKESFPLTVTSAQKNPTAFYLCASSRQLEAFFGQGTRLTVV.